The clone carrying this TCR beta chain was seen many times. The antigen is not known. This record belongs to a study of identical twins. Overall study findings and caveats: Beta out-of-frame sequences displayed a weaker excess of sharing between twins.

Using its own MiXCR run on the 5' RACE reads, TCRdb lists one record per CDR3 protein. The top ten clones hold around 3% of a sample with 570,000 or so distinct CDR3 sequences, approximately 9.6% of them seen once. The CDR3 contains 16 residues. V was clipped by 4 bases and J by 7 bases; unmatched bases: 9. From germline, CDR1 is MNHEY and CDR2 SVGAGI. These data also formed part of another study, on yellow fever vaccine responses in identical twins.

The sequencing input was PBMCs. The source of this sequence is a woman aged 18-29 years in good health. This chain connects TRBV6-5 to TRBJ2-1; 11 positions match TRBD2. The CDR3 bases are TGTGCCAGCAGTTCCCCACTAGCGGGAGTGGAGAATGAGCAGTTCTTC. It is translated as CASSSPLAGVENEQFF.